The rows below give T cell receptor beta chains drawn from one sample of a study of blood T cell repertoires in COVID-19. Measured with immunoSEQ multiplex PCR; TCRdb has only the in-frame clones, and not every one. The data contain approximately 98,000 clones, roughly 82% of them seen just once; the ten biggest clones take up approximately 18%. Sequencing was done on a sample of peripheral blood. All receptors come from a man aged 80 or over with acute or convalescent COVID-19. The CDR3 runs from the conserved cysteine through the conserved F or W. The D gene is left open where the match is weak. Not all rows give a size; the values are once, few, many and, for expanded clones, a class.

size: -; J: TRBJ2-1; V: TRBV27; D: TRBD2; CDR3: CASSPLAGGPNEQFF; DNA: TGTGCCAGCAGTCCACTAGCGGGGGGCCCGAATGAGCAGTTCTTC
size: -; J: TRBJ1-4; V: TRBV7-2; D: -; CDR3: CASSFIGATNEKLFF; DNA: TGTGCCAGCAGCTTTATCGGGGCAACTAATGAAAAACTGTTTTTT
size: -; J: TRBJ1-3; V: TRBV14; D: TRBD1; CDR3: CASSQRTGFGNTIYF; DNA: TGTGCCAGCAGCCAACGGACAGGGTTTGGAAACACCATATATTTT
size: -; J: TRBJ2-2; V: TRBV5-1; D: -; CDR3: CATRESVTGELFF; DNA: TGCGCCACCCGGGAGTCTGTCACCGGGGAGCTGTTTTTT
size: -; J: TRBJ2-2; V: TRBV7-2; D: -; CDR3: CASSLRGSGELFF; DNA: TGTGCCAGCAGCTTACGAGGTTCCGGGGAGCTGTTTTTT
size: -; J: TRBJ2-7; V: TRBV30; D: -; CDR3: CAWSVSGGIHEQYF; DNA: TGTGCCTGGAGTGTGAGTGGAGGGATCCACGAGCAGTACTTC
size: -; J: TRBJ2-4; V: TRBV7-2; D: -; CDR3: CASSLQGLAKNIQYF; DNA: TGTGCCAGCAGCCTTCAGGGTTTGGCCAAAAACATTCAGTACTTC
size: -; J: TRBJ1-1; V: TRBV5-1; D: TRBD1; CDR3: CASRRDRPNTEAFF; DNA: TGCGCCAGCAGGAGGGACAGGCCAAACACTGAAGCTTTCTTT
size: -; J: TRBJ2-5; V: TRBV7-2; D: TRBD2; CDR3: CASSLTGTNGLAQYF; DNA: TGTGCCAGCAGCCTTACCGGGACTAACGGCTTGGCCCAGTACTTC
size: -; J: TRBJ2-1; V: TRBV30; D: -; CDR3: CAWSVQDNEQFF; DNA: TGTGCCTGGAGTGTTCAGGACAATGAGCAGTTCTTC
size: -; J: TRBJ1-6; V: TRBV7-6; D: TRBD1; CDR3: CASSLETGSSNSPLHF; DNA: TGTGCCAGCAGCTTAGAGACAGGGTCTAGTAATTCACCCCTCCACTTT
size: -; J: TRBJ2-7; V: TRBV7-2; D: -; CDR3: CASSKRGGQAYEQYF; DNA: TGTGCCAGCAGCAAAAGGGGGGGGCAGGCGTACGAGCAGTACTTC
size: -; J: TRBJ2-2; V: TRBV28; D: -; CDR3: CASSLTAGQSTGELFF; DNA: TGTGCCAGCAGTTTAACAGCAGGACAGAGCACCGGGGAGCTGTTTTTT
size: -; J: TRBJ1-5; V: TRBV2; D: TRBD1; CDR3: CASREDRGNYQPQHF; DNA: TGTGCCAGCAGAGAGGACAGGGGGAATTATCAGCCCCAGCATTTT
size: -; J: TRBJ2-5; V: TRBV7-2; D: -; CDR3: CASSFQDRPQETQYF; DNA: TGTGCCAGCAGCTTCCAGGACAGACCACAAGAGACCCAGTACTTC
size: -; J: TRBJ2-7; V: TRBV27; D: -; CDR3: CASSPGFHEQYF; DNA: TGTGCCAGCAGTCCAGGGTTCCACGAGCAGTACTTC
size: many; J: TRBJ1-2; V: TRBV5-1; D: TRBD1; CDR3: CASSSTGTNYGYTF; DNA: TGCGCCAGCAGCTCGACAGGGACTAACTATGGCTACACCTTC
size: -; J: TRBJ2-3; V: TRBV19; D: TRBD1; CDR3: CASSIGTGVADTQYF; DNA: TGTGCCAGTAGTATAGGGACAGGGGTAGCAGATACGCAGTATTTT
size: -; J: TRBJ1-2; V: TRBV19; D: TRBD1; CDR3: CASTPGTDYGYTF; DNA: TGTGCCAGTACCCCCGGGACAGACTATGGCTACACCTTC
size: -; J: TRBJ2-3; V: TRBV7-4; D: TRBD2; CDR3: CASSKSGTSGSEADTQYF; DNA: TGTGCCAGCAGCAAATCCGGGACTAGCGGGAGCGAGGCAGATACGCAGTATTTT
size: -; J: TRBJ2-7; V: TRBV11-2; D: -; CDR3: CASSLGQTYEQYF; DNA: TGTGCCAGCAGCTTAGGACAGACTTACGAGCAGTACTTC
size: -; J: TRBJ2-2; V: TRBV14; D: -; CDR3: CASSLSTGINTGELFF; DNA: TGTGCCAGCAGCCTAAGTACAGGGATTAACACCGGGGAGCTGTTTTTT
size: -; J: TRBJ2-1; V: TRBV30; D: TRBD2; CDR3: CALTSGKHEQFF; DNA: TGTGCCTTGACTAGCGGGAAACATGAGCAGTTCTTC
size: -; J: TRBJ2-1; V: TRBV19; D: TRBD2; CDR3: CASKSSGRANNEQFF; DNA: TGTGCCAGTAAATCGAGCGGGAGGGCGAACAATGAGCAGTTCTTC
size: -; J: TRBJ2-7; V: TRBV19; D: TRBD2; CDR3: CASSITSASYEQYF; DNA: TGTGCCAGTAGTATAACTAGCGCTTCCTACGAGCAGTACTTC
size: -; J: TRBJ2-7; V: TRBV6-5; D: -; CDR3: CASRSGTSRYEQYF; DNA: TGTGCCAGCAGATCCGGGACTTCCCGTTACGAGCAGTACTTC
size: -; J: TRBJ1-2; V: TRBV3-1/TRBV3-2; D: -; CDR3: CASSPMGGDHGYTF; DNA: TGTGCCAGCAGCCCCATGGGAGGGGATCATGGCTACACCTTC
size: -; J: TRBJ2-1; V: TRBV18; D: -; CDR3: CASSPSLNNEQFF; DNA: TGTGCCAGCTCACCATCGCTAAACAATGAGCAGTTCTTC
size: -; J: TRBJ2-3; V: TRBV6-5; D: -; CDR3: CASSLLASSTDTQYF; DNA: TGTGCCAGCAGCCTCCTAGCGTCTAGCACAGATACGCAGTATTTT
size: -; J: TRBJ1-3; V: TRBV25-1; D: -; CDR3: CASSESGGATGNTIYF; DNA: TGTGCCAGCAGTGAATCTGGGGGGGCCACTGGAAACACCATATATTTT
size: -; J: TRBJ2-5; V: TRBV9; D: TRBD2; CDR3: CASSVTSGTETQYF; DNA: TGTGCCAGCAGCGTAACTAGCGGGACCGAGACCCAGTACTTC
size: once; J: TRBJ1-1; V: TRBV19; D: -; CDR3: CASSGHTRVFTEAFF; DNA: TGTGCCAGTAGTGGTCATACTCGGGTTTTTACTGAAGCTTTCTTT
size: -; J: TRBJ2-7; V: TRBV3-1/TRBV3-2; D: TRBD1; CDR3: CASSQAGQGGEQYF; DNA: TGTGCCAGCAGCCAAGCGGGACAGGGGGGCGAGCAGTACTTC
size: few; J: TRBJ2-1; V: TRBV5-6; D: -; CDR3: CASSLQGGSYNEQFF; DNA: TGTGCCAGCAGCTTGCAGGGGGGCTCCTACAATGAGCAGTTCTTC
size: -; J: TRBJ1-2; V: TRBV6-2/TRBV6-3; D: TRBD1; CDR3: CASSDRVRGYTF; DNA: TGTGCCAGCAGTGACAGGGTTCGTGGCTACACCTTC
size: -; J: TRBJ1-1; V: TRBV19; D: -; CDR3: CASSMRRGRSEAFF; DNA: TGTGCCAGTAGTATGCGGCGGGGGAGGAGTGAAGCTTTCTTT
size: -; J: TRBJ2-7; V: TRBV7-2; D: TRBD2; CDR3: CASSSQRGRTYEQYF; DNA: TGTGCCAGCAGCTCGCAGCGGGGGAGGACCTACGAGCAGTACTTC
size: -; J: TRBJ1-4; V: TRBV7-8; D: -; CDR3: CASSPLGATNEKLFF; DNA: TGTGCCAGCAGCCCCCTAGGTGCAACTAATGAAAAACTGTTTTTT
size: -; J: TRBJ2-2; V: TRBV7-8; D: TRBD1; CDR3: CASTRGTGELFF; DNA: TGTGCCAGCACCAGGGGGACCGGGGAGCTGTTTTTT
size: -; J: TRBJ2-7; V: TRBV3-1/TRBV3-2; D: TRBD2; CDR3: CASSLLGGARDEQYF; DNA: TGTGCCAGCAGCCTACTCGGGGGGGCGCGGGACGAGCAGTACTTC
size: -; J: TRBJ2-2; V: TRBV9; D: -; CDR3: CASSVAGLPPGELFF; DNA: TGTGCCAGCAGCGTAGCAGGACTCCCACCCGGGGAGCTGTTTTTT
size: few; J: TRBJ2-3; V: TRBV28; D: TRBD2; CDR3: CASSPAGSGITSTDTQYF; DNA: TGTGCCAGCAGCCCGGCGGGTAGCGGGATTACTAGCACAGATACGCAGTATTTT
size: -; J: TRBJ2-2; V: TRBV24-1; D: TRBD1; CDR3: CATSDDRGSNTGELFF; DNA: TGTGCCACCAGTGATGACAGGGGGTCGAACACCGGGGAGCTGTTTTTT
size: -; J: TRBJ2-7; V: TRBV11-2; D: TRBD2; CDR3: CASSLGVAGSYEQYF; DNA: TGTGCCAGCAGCTTAGGGGTAGCGGGCTCGTACGAGCAGTACTTC
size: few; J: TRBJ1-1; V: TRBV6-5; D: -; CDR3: CASSSLGAGDTEAFF; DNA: TGTGCCAGCAGCTCCTTAGGGGCGGGGGACACTGAAGCTTTCTTT
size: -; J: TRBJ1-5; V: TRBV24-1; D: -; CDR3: CATSDNRVDQPQHF; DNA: TGTGCCACCAGCGATAACAGGGTTGATCAGCCCCAGCATTTT
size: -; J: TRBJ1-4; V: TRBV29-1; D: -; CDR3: CSVDRGEKLFF; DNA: TGCAGCGTTGACAGGGGTGAAAAACTGTTTTTT
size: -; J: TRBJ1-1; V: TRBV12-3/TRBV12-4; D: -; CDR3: CASTTGGNTEAFF; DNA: TGTGCCAGCACTACGGGGGGGAACACTGAAGCTTTCTTT
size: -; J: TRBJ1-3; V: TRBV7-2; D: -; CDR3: CASSLGTRGGNTIYF; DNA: TGTGCCAGCAGCTTGGGGACCAGGGGTGGAAACACCATATATTTT
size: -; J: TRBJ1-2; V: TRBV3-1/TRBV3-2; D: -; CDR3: CASSVAGAANYGYTF; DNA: TGTGCCAGCAGCGTCGCAGGGGCAGCTAACTATGGCTACACCTTC
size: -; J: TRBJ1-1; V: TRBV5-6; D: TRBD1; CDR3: CASSLGQGTTEAFF; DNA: TGTGCCAGCAGCTTAGGACAGGGAACAACTGAAGCTTTCTTT
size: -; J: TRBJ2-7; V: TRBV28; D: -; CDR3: CASSFDEFVGRSYEQYF; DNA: TGTGCCAGCAGTTTCGACGAGTTTGTGGGGCGTTCCTACGAGCAGTACTTC
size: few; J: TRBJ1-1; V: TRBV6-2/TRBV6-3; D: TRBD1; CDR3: CASSYSPTDRIAFF; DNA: TGTGCCAGCAGTTACTCTCCTACGGACAGGATTGCTTTCTTT